These 18 T cell receptor beta chains originate from one sample sequenced in a study of Graves' ophthalmopathy and Graves' hyperthyroidism. From RNA, the CDR3 regions of TCR beta chains were amplified and sequenced. HTBI primers were used in a first-round RT-PCR, which preceded a second-round multiplex PCR. TCRdb itself ran the multiplex PCR reads through MiXCR, one entry per CDR3 protein. The sample shows about 1.1 million distinct CDR3 sequences, less than 45% of them seen only once. Sequencing input: peripheral blood or thyroid tissue (not recorded which). The receptor set was obtained from an adult man with Graves' hyperthyroidism.

This rearrangement joins TRBV4-1 to TRBJ1-5; TRBD1 matches at 12 bases. V dropped 3 bases and J dropped 6; count of bases not matched to a gene: 9. CDR1 MGHRA and CDR2 YSYEKL come from the germline V gene. The CDR3 spans 17 residues. CDR3 sequence (DNA): TGCGCCAGCAGCCATGCTACCGGGACAGGGGGCTTTCAGCCCCAGCATTTT. This codes for CASSHATGTGGFQPQHF.

The chain combines TRBV7-9 with TRBJ1-1, with D perhaps TRBD1 (5 bases). Trimming removed 1 base from V and 4 bases from J, with 16 bases in between. The CDR3 runs 16 residues. Germline V CDR1 and CDR2: SEHNR, FQNEAQ (reference sequence). This chain's CDR3 is CASSLGRGIVGTEAFF. The CDR3 DNA follows: TGTGCCAGCAGCTTAGGGCGGGGGATTGTGGGCACTGAAGCTTTCTTT. Full variable domain (outside the CDR3, taken from reference TRBV7-9 and TRBJ1-1): DTGVSQNPRHKITKRGQNVTFRCDPISEHNRLYWYRQTLGQGPEFLTYFQNEAQLEKSRLLSDRFSAERPKGSFSTLEIQRTEQGDSAMYLCASSLGRGIVGTEAFFGQGTRLTVV.

Note on this clonotype: Given a much more abundant clone one base away, this may be a read error. The chain recombines TRBV11-2 with TRBJ2-5; D may match TRBD1 or TRBD2 (5 bases each). Germline loops: CDR1 SGHAT, CDR2 FQNNGV. The CDR3 sequence is 13 residues long. The CDR3 DNA sequence: TGTGCCAGCAGCCCACCGACAGCTGGGACCCGGTACTTC. Encoded protein: CASSPPTAGTRYF.

This clonotype was found many times. This sequence joins TRBV4-2 and TRBJ2-5, with 10 positions matching TRBD2. V dropped 4 bases and J dropped 2; count of bases not matched to a gene: 7. Germline lookup yields CDR1 LGHNA and CDR2 YNFKEQ. This CDR3 region has 16 residues. The CDR3 spells CASSLGLAERQETQYF. The CDR3 nucleotides are TGTGCCAGCAGCCTAGGACTAGCGGAAAGACAAGAGACCCAGTACTTC.

This clonotype has a handful of counts. Given a much more abundant clone one base away, this may be a read error. The CDR3 reads CASSKDGANEQYF. The CDR3 DNA is TGTGCCAGCTCCAAAGACGGGGCGAATGAGCAGTACTTC. This chain links TRBV2 with TRBJ2-7, with D perhaps assigned TRBD1 or TRBD2 (5 bases each). V was pared by 8 bases and J by 7 bases, with 18 bases between. The germline V gene encodes CDR1 SNHLY and CDR2 FYNNEI. This CDR3 has 13 amino acids.

This clonotype was observed at least ten times. V is TRBV10-3 and J is TRBJ1-1; TRBD1 might be the D (6 bases). V shed 4 bases and J shed 1 base, with 16 bases lying between them. The CDR3 has 16 amino acids. Germline CDR1 and CDR2: ENHRY and SYGVKD. The CDR3 sequence is CAISGPLDSENTEAFF. The CDR3, as DNA: TGTGCCATCAGTGGGCCACTGGACAGTGAGAACACTGAAGCTTTCTTT.

As DNA, the CDR3 is TGTGCCAGTAGTATGTTGGACAGGGTAACTGAAGCTTTCTTT. Translating it yields CASSMLDRVTEAFF. The genes are TRBV19 and TRBJ1-1, with 8 bases aligning to TRBD1. Germline values: CDR1 LNHDA, CDR2 SQIVND (reference sequence). The CDR3 consists of 14 residues. V lost 3 bases, J lost 5 bases, and 5 bases stayed unmatched.

On this clonotype itself: One base away lies a much larger clone, so this may be a sequencing read error. The CDR3 bases are TGTGCCAGCAGCTCCCCGGTCAGCTTC. It encodes CASSSPVSF. V usage is TRBV7-2 and J usage is TRBJ2-7; D is unclear. The CDR3 covers 9 residues. Germline CDR1 and CDR2: SGHTA and FQGNSA.

CDR3 sequence: CASSGERTNQPQHF. In DNA form, the CDR3 reads TGTGCCAGCAGCGGGGAACGGACCAATCAGCCCCAGCATTTT. The chain combines TRBV5-5 with TRBJ1-5; D gene uncertain. CDR3 length: 14 residues. Trimming took off 4 bases at V and 3 bases at J, with 11 bases between the two ends. Germline CDR1 is SGHKS and CDR2 is YYEKEE (reference sequence).

V gene TRBV19 combines with J gene TRBJ2-2; 9 nucleotides agree with TRBD2. The CDR3 is 15 residues long. Germline CDR1 and CDR2: LNHDA and SQIVND (reference sequence). Germline trimming cut 1 base from V and 9 bases from J; bases unmatched to any gene: 6. CDR3 nucleotide sequence: TGTGCCAGTAGTATAGTCGGTAGCGGGAGCCGGGAGCTGTTTTTT. It is translated as CASSIVGSGSRELFF.

This clonotype occurred once. The chain is built from TRBV20-1 and TRBJ1-5; D is unresolved. Trimming left V 8 bases short and J 7 bases short, with 12 bases between. Per the germline V gene, CDR1 is DFQATT and CDR2 is SNEGSKA (reference sequence). This CDR3 has 11 residues. CDR3 residues: CSSPERQPQHF. CDR3 bases: TGCAGTTCTCCTGAGCGGCAGCCCCAGCATTTT.

This clonotype was seen a few times. V is TRBV5-1 and J is TRBJ2-7, with 8 bases fitting TRBD1. Trimming at V came to 4 bases and at J to 3 bases, leaving 18 bases not matched to a gene. Germline V CDR1 and CDR2: SGHRS, YFSETQ. This CDR3 contains 18 residues. CDR3 nucleotide sequence: TGCGCCAGCAGCGTGAGCGGACAGGGCCCGGGGGCTTTCTACGAGCAGTACTTC. It codes for CASSVSGQGPGAFYEQYF.

This clonotype was observed at least ten times. V gene TRBV20-1 combines with J gene TRBJ1-2; the D gene is possibly TRBD1 (6 bases). Trimming cost V 0 bases and J 5 bases, with 10 bases left between them. Looked up from germline, CDR1 is DFQATT and CDR2 is SNEGSKA (reference sequence). This CDR3 is built from 13 residues. The CDR3 DNA sequence: TGCAGTGCTAGAGAACCGGGGGCTTATGGCTACACCTTC. Translated, it gives CSAREPGAYGYTF.

This clonotype was detected only a few times. The chain carries TRBV4-2 and TRBJ1-4, with a tentative D call TRBD1 (6 bases). The germline gives CDR1 LGHNA, CDR2 YNFKEQ. CDR3 length equals 13 residues. Trimming took off 3 bases at V and 8 bases at J, with 10 bases between the two ends. This CDR3 reads CASSQPGQEKLFF. The CDR3, as DNA: TGTGCCAGCAGCCAGCCCGGACAGGAAAAACTGTTTTTT.

The V and J genes are TRBV7-9 and TRBJ1-2; weak D call: TRBD1 (5 bases). Germline V lookup: CDR1 SEHNR, CDR2 FQNEAQ (reference sequence). The CDR3 length is 17 residues. V lost 1 base and J 5 bases, leaving 20 bases between the germline ends. CDR3 sequence reads: CASSLVGAGEAMYGYTF. The DNA of the CDR3 is TGTGCCAGCAGCTTAGTAGGGGCTGGGGAAGCAATGTATGGCTACACCTTC.

This clonotype was observed at least ten times. The J gene is TRBJ2-2, the V gene TRBV19; 7 bases map to TRBD1. CDR3 size: 14 residues. V was clipped by 3 bases and J by 7 bases; unmatched bases: 5. The germline V gene has CDR1 LNHDA and CDR2 SQIVND (reference sequence). CDR3 in DNA: TGTGCCAGTAGTATGAGACAGGGTAGCGGGGAGCTGTTTTTT. Protein: CASSMRQGSGELFF.

This clonotype showed up many times. The rearrangement uses TRBV14 and TRBJ1-1; 8 bases fit TRBD1. The CDR3 is 15 residues long. After removal of 4 bases from V and 1 base from J, the junction contained 5 bases not matched to a gene. The germline CDR1 and CDR2 sequences are SGHDN and FVKESK. The CDR3 is CASSPWTGTNTEAFF. The CDR3, as DNA: TGTGCCAGCAGCCCCTGGACAGGGACGAACACTGAAGCTTTCTTT.

The DNA for the CDR3 is TGCAGTGCTAGAAAAACCGGGAAACAGAGAGAGACCCAGTACTTC. Its protein is CSARKTGKQRETQYF. The chain employs TRBV20-1 and TRBJ2-5; possible D gene TRBD2, 5 bases. This CDR3 comprises 15 residues. V lost 2 bases, J lost 4 bases, and 17 bases lay in between. Germline assignment: CDR1 DFQATT and CDR2 SNEGSKA (reference sequence).